The 8 T cell receptor beta chains reported below all come from one sample, sequenced in a study of PD-1 blockade in classical Hodgkin lymphoma. Following autologous stem cell transplantation, relapse occurred in every patient, and exposure to brentuximab vedotin varied. TCRdb's copy holds only in-frame clones and misses some; the assay was immunoSEQ multiplex PCR. The data contain about 36,000 clones, 69% of them seen just once; the ten biggest clones take up around 14%. The sequenced sample was peripheral blood mononuclear cells (PBMCs), obtained before the second cycle of nivolumab. These receptors all stem from a human donor with classical Hodgkin lymphoma.

The chain employs TRBV28 and TRBJ2-2; 11 bases are shared with TRBD2. The ends lost 6 bases at V and 6 bases at J; junction bases unmatched: 6. CDR1 is MDHEN and CDR2 is SYDVKM in the germline V gene. CDR3 length: 15 residues. CDR3 sequence (DNA): TGTGCCAGCAGCCTACTAGCGGGAGTTCCCGGGGAGCTGTTTTTT. Translated: CASSLLAGVPGELFF.

V gene TRBV7-6 combines with J gene TRBJ2-1; no clear D gene. The CDR3 loop spans 16 amino acids. In germline, CDR1 is SGHVS, CDR2 FNYEAQ. The V end was cut by 7 bases, the J end by 0 bases, with 16 bases between. The CDR3 DNA sequence: TGTGCCAGCACTCTGGGCGGCGGAGCCTCCTACAATGAGCAGTTCTTC. It yields the protein CASTLGGGASYNEQFF.

This clone was seen a few times. The CDR3 is CASSLTAGITGELFF. The CDR3 DNA sequence: TGTGCCAGCAGCTTAACTGCCGGGATCACCGGGGAGCTGTTTTTT. V gene TRBV7-2 combines with J gene TRBJ2-2; a weak D match, TRBD2 (5 bases). The CDR3 is made up of 15 amino acids. Germline loops: CDR1 SGHTA, CDR2 FQGNSA. The V end lost 2 bases, the J end lost 4 bases, and 11 bases lay between the germline ends.

Only one count was recorded for this clone. This chain links TRBV5-1 with TRBJ1-2; D is possibly TRBD1 (5 bases). The CDR3 has 13 residues. The V gene lost 0 bases and the J gene lost 5 bases, with 8 bases spanning the gap. Germline lookup yields CDR1 SGHRS and CDR2 YFSETQ. The CDR3 nucleotides are TGCGCCAGCAGCTTGGTCAGGGATTATGGCTACACCTTC. Its translation is CASSLVRDYGYTF.

This clone was counted a few times. This sequence joins TRBV5-1 and TRBJ2-3; D possibly matches TRBD1 or TRBD2 (6 bases each). The CDR3 sequence is 15 residues long. Germline V gene data show CDR1 as SGHRS and CDR2 as YFSETQ. V was shortened by 0 bases and J by 3 bases, with 11 bases between the two germline ends. The CDR3 region has the DNA TGCGCCAGCAGCTTGGGGGGGGCGCGGACAGATACGCAGTATTTT. This encodes CASSLGGARTDTQYF.

The chain couples TRBV2 to TRBJ2-2; D is tentatively TRBD1 or TRBD2 (5 bases each). Trimming pared 3 bases from V and 6 bases from J, leaving 11 bases between. This CDR3 region has 14 residues. CDR1 and CDR2 (germline): SNHLY, FYNNEI. Written as DNA, the CDR3 is TGTGCCAGCAGTGAGGGACGGTGGGCCGGGGAGCTGTTTTTT. This translates into CASSEGRWAGELFF.

The chain uses TRBV7-2 and TRBJ2-1; D may be TRBD1 (6 bases). The germline V gene has CDR1 SGHTA and CDR2 FQGNSA. The CDR3 extends over 15 amino acids. V dropped 5 bases and J dropped 4 bases, with 15 bases sitting between them. The CDR3 coding sequence is TGTGCCAGCAGCGCCGGACAGATTTATTACAATGAGCAGTTCTTC. Protein product: CASSAGQIYYNEQFF.

This rearrangement joins TRBV7-9 to TRBJ1-1; 9 bases align to TRBD1. In germline, CDR1 is SEHNR, CDR2 FQNEAQ (reference sequence). Germline trimming cut 2 bases from V and 8 bases from J; bases unmatched to any gene: 6. The CDR3 runs 14 residues. The CDR3 DNA follows: TGTGCCAGCAGCTTATCTCCGGGACAGGGAGAAGCTTTCTTT. It codes for CASSLSPGQGEAFF.